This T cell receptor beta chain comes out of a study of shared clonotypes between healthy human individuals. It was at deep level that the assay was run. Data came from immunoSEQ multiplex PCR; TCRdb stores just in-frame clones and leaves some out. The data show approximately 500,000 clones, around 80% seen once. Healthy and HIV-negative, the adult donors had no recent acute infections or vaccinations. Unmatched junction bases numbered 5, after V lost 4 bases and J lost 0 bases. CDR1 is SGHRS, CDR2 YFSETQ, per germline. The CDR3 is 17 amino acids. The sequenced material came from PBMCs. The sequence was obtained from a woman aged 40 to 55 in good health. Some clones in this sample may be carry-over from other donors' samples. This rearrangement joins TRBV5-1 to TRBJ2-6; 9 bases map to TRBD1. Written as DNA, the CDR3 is TGCGCCAGCAGCGCTGACAGGGGGAGCTCTGGGGCCAACGTCCTGACTTTC. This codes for CASSADRGSSGANVLTF.